The entry below describes one TCR beta chain. This clonotype was found a few times. No antigen is known for it. No qualities accompany the bases; no much larger clone lies one base away. The data belong to a study of HIV-infected patients and healthy controls (dated by TCRdb to 2014 to 2015). Taken from cysteine to phenylalanine, the CDR3 has 13 residues. The DNA shown is the 39-base CDR3, in frame from base 1. The germline V gene (reference sequence) gives CDR1 as LNHDA and CDR2 as SQIVND. The junction shows trimming of 9 bases on V and 3 bases on J, and the gene matches do not reach 8 bases of it. Library preparation was by 5' RACE. The sequencer listed for this sample is Illumina MiSeq. TCRdb trimmed public reads at Q25 via fastp, called clones via MiXCR and kept in-frame beta chains. CDR3 protein duplicates are merged, each entry listing the most common genes and DNA. This sample is represented by over 15,000 distinct CDR3 sequences; about 15% of them were singletons. Of the sample, about 24% falls within the top ten clones.

The clonotype originates from a human donor in good health. The sample was CD8+ T cells from blood. This chain joins TRBV19 to TRBJ2-7, and TRBD1 matches 7 of the central bases. This receptor has the CDR3 CASLGQTGYEQYF. The sequenced DNA: TGTGCCAGCCTGGGACAGACAGGCTACGAGCAGTACTTC.